This T cell receptor beta chain comes out of a study of blood T cells in healthy people across ages. This clonotype came up a few times. Antigen unknown. CDR1 and CDR2 from the germline V gene are SGHTA and FQGTGA. The CDR3 sequence is 15 residues long. Trimming removed 2 bases from V and 4 bases from J; junction bases left unmatched: 6. With a J-beta primer mix and a sample-barcoded 5' primer, a second PCR ran about 7 to 12 cycles. Every cDNA molecule bore a tag from a template-switch adaptor containing 12 random nucleotides. From the 5' RACE reads, TCRdb called clonotypes with MiXCR, one entry per CDR3 protein. The table records around 2 million distinct CDR3 sequences, 30% to 40% of them present only once. The donors, aged about 6 to 100, were healthy Caucasians from Russia. Broader study findings: A conclusive naive versus antigen-experienced comparison was prevented by the unsorted PBMCs. Age advanced and TCR beta diversity per million T cells fell, roughly linearly.

The sample comprised blood. The chain combines TRBV7-3 with TRBJ2-5; 8 bases align to TRBD2. This receptor was identified in a human donor in good health. In DNA form, the CDR3 reads TGTGCCAGCAGCTTAGGCGGGGGGCAGAGAGAGACCCAGTACTTC. Translating it yields CASSLGGGQRETQYF.